One and the same sample provided the 21 T cell receptor beta chains below, sequenced in a study of Graves' ophthalmopathy and Graves' hyperthyroidism. RNA transcripts were the source from which TCR beta CDR3 regions were amplified. HTBI primers were used in a first-round RT-PCR, which preceded a second-round multiplex PCR. TCRdb itself ran the multiplex PCR reads through MiXCR, one entry per CDR3 protein. The sample shows approximately 1.2 million distinct CDR3 sequences, about 36% of them seen only once. The sequencing sample was made of peripheral blood or thyroid tissue (not recorded which). Receptors were obtained from an adult man with Graves' hyperthyroidism.

The V and J genes are TRBV20-1 and TRBJ2-7; 8 positions agree with TRBD1. With 1 base clipped from V and 6 bases from J, the junction kept 11 bases outside the gene matches. In germline, CDR1 is DFQATT, CDR2 SNEGSKA (reference sequence). This CDR3 region has 15 residues. CDR3: CSARVQDRVTFEQYF. The DNA for the CDR3 is TGCAGTGCTAGAGTCCAGGACAGGGTGACCTTCGAGCAGTACTTC.

This clonotype was counted between two and nine times. V is TRBV6-2 or TRBV6-3 and J is TRBJ2-7, with D unresolved. This CDR3 has 13 amino acids. The germline V gene has CDR1 MNHEY and CDR2 SVGEGT. Between the trimmed V and J ends, which lost 1 base and 6 bases, there was a span of 10 bases. CDR3 in DNA: TGTGCCAGCAGTTACTTACCGCGCCTCGAGCAGTACTTC. It codes for CASSYLPRLEQYF.

This clonotype occurred many times. This chain links TRBV5-1 with TRBJ1-5; possible D gene TRBD1, 5 bases. V gave up 0 bases and J gave up 4 bases, with 11 bases separating them. This CDR3 contains 15 residues. The germline V gene has CDR1 SGHRS and CDR2 YFSETQ. The DNA for the CDR3 is TGCGCCAGCAGCTTGGCGTCAGGGAGAAATCAGCCCCAGCATTTT. This sequence encodes CASSLASGRNQPQHF.

This clonotype was seen at least ten times. The chain uses TRBV20-1 and TRBJ2-7; TRBD2 is a possible D gene (5 bases). Deletions cut 8 bases from V and 6 bases from J, with 17 bases between. This CDR3 spans 12 amino acids. Germline values: CDR1 DFQATT, CDR2 SNEGSKA (reference sequence). Written as DNA, the CDR3 is TGCAGTTGGGTAGGCAGCGCGGGCGAGCAGTACTTC. Residues: CSWVGSAGEQYF.

V is TRBV2 and J is TRBJ2-7; unclear D gene. Trimming removed 3 bases at V and 7 bases at J, with 16 bases between. The germline gives CDR1 SNHLY, CDR2 FYNNEI. CDR3 size: 14 residues. The CDR3 sequence: CASSEGSAYNEQYF. The CDR3 DNA follows: TGTGCCAGCAGTGAGGGTTCGGCTTACAATGAGCAGTACTTC.

V and J are TRBV10-3 and TRBJ1-1; D unresolved. The germline V gene encodes CDR1 ENHRY and CDR2 SYGVKD. The V end lost 3 bases, the J end lost 1 base, and 9 bases lay between the germline ends. This CDR3 has 14 residues. CDR3 DNA sequence: TGTGCCATCAGTGACAGAGGAGCGAACACTGAAGCTTTCTTT. Protein product: CAISDRGANTEAFF.

This clonotype was detected ten times or more. This chain connects TRBV10-3 to TRBJ1-1, with 8 positions matching TRBD1. The CDR3 sequence is 15 residues long. Germline V gene sequence: CDR1 ENHRY, CDR2 SYGVKD. Trimming cost V 7 bases and J 0 bases; bases outside gene matches: 7. CDR3 in amino acids: CAITAGTGMNTEAFF. In DNA, the CDR3 is TGTGCCATCACAGCAGGGACAGGAATGAACACTGAAGCTTTCTTT.

This clonotype was recorded once. The V and J genes are TRBV3-1 and TRBJ2-2; TRBD1 might be the D (6 bases). The germline V and J ends were trimmed by 4 bases and 6 bases, with 12 bases remaining between them. The CDR3 is 14 residues long. In germline, CDR1 is LGHDT, CDR2 YNNKEL (reference sequence). The CDR3 loop reads CASSRNRASGELFF. DNA of the CDR3: TGTGCCAGCAGCCGTAACAGGGCGTCCGGGGAGCTGTTTTTT.

The rearrangement links TRBV29-1 to TRBJ1-1; D is uncertain. V dropped 0 bases and J dropped 6 bases, with 11 bases sitting between them. In germline, CDR1 is SQVTM, CDR2 ANQGSEA. The CDR3 covers 13 residues. The CDR3 sequence is CSVEDRGRAEAFF. Written as DNA, the CDR3 is TGCAGCGTTGAAGATCGGGGAAGGGCTGAAGCTTTCTTT.

This clonotype was counted ten times or more. The chain joins TRBV2 to TRBJ1-5; 7 bases are shared with TRBD1. V was clipped by 8 bases and J by 1 base; unmatched bases: 8. CDR1 and CDR2 (germline): SNHLY, FYNNEI. The length of the CDR3 is 15 residues. The CDR3 region has the DNA TGTGCCAGCGGTCCACAGGGGATCAGCAATCAGCCCCAGCATTTT. Its translation is CASGPQGISNQPQHF.

The chain is built from TRBV20-1 and TRBJ2-6, with D maybe TRBD1 (6 bases). The CDR3 contains 14 residues. The germline V gene has CDR1 DFQATT and CDR2 SNEGSKA (reference sequence). Deletions cut 6 bases from V and 4 bases from J, with 13 bases between. CDR3 protein: CSAHTGMGANVLTF. In DNA form, the CDR3 reads TGCAGTGCCCATACAGGGATGGGGGCCAACGTCCTGACTTTC.

The CDR3 region is CASSGSRLSYEQYF. CDR3 in DNA: TGTGCCAGCAGTGGCTCCAGGTTGAGCTACGAGCAGTACTTC. The chain recombines TRBV6-5 with TRBJ2-7, with D uncertain. Per germline, CDR1 MNHEY and CDR2 SVGAGI. The CDR3 totals 14 residues. Trimming took 5 bases from V and 3 from J, leaving 14 bases between them.

V usage is TRBV20-1 and J usage is TRBJ2-7; the D is unclear. V was clipped by 2 bases and J by 3 bases, with 8 bases between them. The germline gives CDR1 DFQATT, CDR2 SNEGSKA (reference sequence). This CDR3 has 12 amino acids. The CDR3 DNA reads TGCAGTGCTAGACTACACCGCTACGAGCAGTACTTC. It specifies CSARLHRYEQYF.

This rearrangement joins TRBV9 to TRBJ1-5, with 11 bases identical to TRBD1. Germline V lookup: CDR1 SGDLS, CDR2 YYNGEE. V dropped 4 bases and J dropped 5; count of bases not matched to a gene: 8. CDR3 length equals 16 residues. The CDR3 DNA sequence: TGTGCCAGCAGCTTGGGGACAGGGGGTCCTCATCAGCCCCAGCATTTT. As protein: CASSLGTGGPHQPQHF.

In DNA form, the CDR3 reads TGTGCCACCAGTGATCCACTAGCGGACGGCCAAGAGACCCAGTACTTC. It is translated as CATSDPLADGQETQYF. V usage is TRBV24-1 and J usage is TRBJ2-5; the match to TRBD2 covers 8 bases. Germline trimming cut 3 bases from V and 1 base from J; bases unmatched to any gene: 6. The germline CDR1 and CDR2 sequences are KGHDR and SFDVKD. This CDR3 contains 16 residues.

The chain carries TRBV20-1 and TRBJ1-4, with 11 nucleotides matching TRBD1. With V trimmed by 6 bases and J by 7 bases, 7 bases remained unmatched. Germline-derived CDR1 and CDR2 are DFQATT and SNEGSKA (reference sequence). This CDR3 comprises 14 residues. This CDR3 is CSATRDRGSEKLFF. CDR3 coding DNA: TGCAGTGCAACCCGGGACAGGGGGTCTGAAAAACTGTTTTTT.

The chain uses TRBV24-1 and TRBJ1-1; TRBD1 is a possible D gene (5 bases). Germline CDR1 reads KGHDR; CDR2 reads SFDVKD. The CDR3 sequence is 15 residues long. This CDR3 reads CATDSQTLMNTEAFF. The CDR3 DNA follows: TGTGCAACCGACAGCCAAACGCTCATGAACACTGAAGCTTTCTTT.

This clonotype was detected many times. The DNA of the CDR3 is TGCAGCGTTTCGACTGGGGCCAACGTCCTGACTTTC. This encodes CSVSTGANVLTF. This chain uses TRBV29-1 with TRBJ2-6; D uncertain. Trimming removed 5 bases from V and 2 bases from J, with 4 bases in between. The CDR3 spans 12 residues. Germline V gene sequence: CDR1 SQVTM, CDR2 ANQGSEA. Using reference TRBV29-1 and TRBJ2-6 for the parts outside the CDR3, the full variable domain is SAVISQKPSRDICQRGTSLTIQCQVDSQVTMMFWYRQQPGQSLTLIATANQGSEATYESGFVIDKFPISRPNLTFSTLTVSNMSPEDSSIYLCSVSTGANVLTFGAGSRLTVL.

The chain carries TRBV9 and TRBJ1-6; possibly TRBD1 for D (5 bases). This CDR3 has 13 amino acids. V was cut by 2 bases and J by 10 bases, with 10 bases left in between. Germline CDR1 reads SGDLS; CDR2 reads YYNGEE. The CDR3 DNA reads TGTGCCAGCAGCGTGGAGCAGGGATCACCCCTCCACTTT. Translating gives CASSVEQGSPLHF.

CDR3 loop: CANSGRGDSNQPQHF. The CDR3 nucleotides read TGTGCCAACAGCGGGAGGGGGGACAGCAATCAGCCCCAGCATTTT. The rearrangement uses TRBV10-3 and TRBJ1-5; weak D call: TRBD1 (6 bases). This CDR3 has 15 amino acids. Trimming pared 10 bases from V and 1 base from J, leaving 17 bases between. Germline CDR1 and CDR2: ENHRY and SYGVKD.

The table lists this clonotype with many counts. This sequence joins TRBV20-1 and TRBJ1-5; D remains unclear. Germline V gene data show CDR1 as DFQATT and CDR2 as SNEGSKA (reference sequence). The CDR3 is 15 amino acids. The ends were cut back, 2 bases at V and 1 base at J, with 12 bases in the middle. CDR3 nucleotides: TGCAGTGCTAGATCCCGTCGAAGGAGCAATCAGCCCCAGCATTTT. Translated: CSARSRRRSNQPQHF.